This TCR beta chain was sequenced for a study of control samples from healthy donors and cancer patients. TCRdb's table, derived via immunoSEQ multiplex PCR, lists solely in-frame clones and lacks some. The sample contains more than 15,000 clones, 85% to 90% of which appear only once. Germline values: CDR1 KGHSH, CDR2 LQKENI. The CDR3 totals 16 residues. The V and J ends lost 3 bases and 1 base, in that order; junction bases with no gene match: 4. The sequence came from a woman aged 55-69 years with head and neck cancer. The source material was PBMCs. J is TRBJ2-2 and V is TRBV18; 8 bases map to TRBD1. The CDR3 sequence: CASSPQGAENTGELFF. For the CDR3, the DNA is TGTGCCAGCTCACCGCAGGGGGCTGAGAACACCGGGGAGCTGTTTTTT. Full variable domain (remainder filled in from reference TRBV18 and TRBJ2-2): NAGVMQNPRHLVRRRGQEARLRCSPMKGHSHVYWYRQLPEEGLKFMVYLQKENIIDESGMPKERFSAEFPKEGPSILRIQQVVRGDSAAYFCASSPQGAENTGELFFGEGSRLTVL.